Below, 22 T cell receptor beta chains from the same sample are listed, as sequenced in a study of T-cell reconstitution after alpha-beta-depleted transplantation in children. Molecular barcoding with unique molecular identifiers was used for the TCRbeta library. TCRdb called the PCR reads again in MiXCR, with one record for every CDR3 protein. The table lists fewer than 750,000 distinct CDR3 sequences, roughly 23% of them singletons. The sample in question was PBMCs, mostly from graft donor cells, obtained 360 days after TCRalphabeta/CD19-depleted stem cell transplant. These receptors were collected from a boy less than two years old who had a stem cell transplant for acute myeloid leukemia, so the T cells may come from the graft donor.

Only a few counts were recorded for this clonotype. The gene calls are TRBV28 and TRBJ2-5; TRBD1 aligns across 10 bases. The CDR3 has 15 residues. The V gene end was trimmed by 5 bases and the J gene end by 4 bases; junction bases not matched to a gene: 7. CDR1 and CDR2 (germline): MDHEN, SYDVKM. The CDR3 loop is CASSLGTGVSETQYF. CDR3 nucleotide sequence: TGTGCCAGCAGTCTCGGGACAGGGGTGTCAGAGACCCAGTACTTC.

This clonotype was detected only a few times. The J gene is TRBJ1-2, the V gene TRBV27, with TRBD1 matching over 8 bases. The V gene end was trimmed by 0 bases and the J gene end by 6 bases; junction bases not matched to a gene: 3. Germline CDR1 reads MNHEY; CDR2 reads SMNVEV (reference sequence). The CDR3 is made up of 14 amino acids. CDR3: CASSLSGQAHGYTF. In DNA, the CDR3 is TGTGCCAGCAGTTTATCGGGACAGGCCCATGGCTACACCTTC.

The chain employs TRBV10-2 and TRBJ2-2; 7 bases are shared with TRBD1. Trimming cost V 9 bases and J 7 bases; bases outside gene matches: 11. The CDR3 is made up of 14 amino acids. Germline values: CDR1 WSHSY, CDR2 SAAADI. This CDR3 reads CASRQGWTNGELFF. In DNA form, the CDR3 reads TGCGCCAGTCGACAGGGTTGGACAAACGGGGAGCTGTTTTTT.

The table lists this clonotype with a few counts. This chain uses TRBV10-3 with TRBJ2-1; 8 bases match TRBD2. CDR1 is ENHRY, CDR2 SYGVKD, per germline. V lost 2 bases to trimming and J lost 7 bases; unmatched junction nucleotides: 7. The CDR3 sequence is 15 residues long. The chain's CDR3 is CAISEGNSGENEQFF. CDR3 nucleotides: TGTGCCATCAGTGAGGGGAATAGCGGGGAAAATGAGCAGTTCTTC.

This clonotype was detected many times. The J gene is TRBJ2-5, the V gene TRBV20-1; 7 nucleotides line up with TRBD1. Losses at the gene ends were 5 bases for V and 4 bases for J; bases not matched to a gene: 7. There are 13 residues in the CDR3. CDR1 and CDR2 from the germline V gene are DFQATT and SNEGSKA (reference sequence). CDR3: CSALGQLGETQYF. DNA for the CDR3: TGCAGTGCTTTGGGACAGCTAGGAGAGACCCAGTACTTC.

This clonotype was found many times. The chain carries TRBV18 and TRBJ1-5; D ambiguous. This CDR3 spans 14 amino acids. Germline V gene sequence: CDR1 KGHSH, CDR2 LQKENI. Trimming removed 2 bases at V and 0 bases at J, with 5 bases between. The CDR3 sequence is CASSPDYSNQPQHF. The CDR3 coding sequence is TGTGCCAGCTCACCAGATTATAGCAATCAGCCCCAGCATTTT.

This clonotype was detected many times. V is TRBV4-3 and J is TRBJ2-7, with D perhaps matching TRBD2 (6 bases). V was pared by 0 bases and J by 3 bases, with 18 bases between. This CDR3 spans 17 amino acids. Germline V gene lookup returns CDR1 LGHNA and CDR2 YSLEER. The CDR3 DNA reads TGCGCCAGCAGCCAAGATCTTCAGGGACTGCCTTTCTACGAGCAGTACTTC. Its translation: CASSQDLQGLPFYEQYF.

The chain combines TRBV6-1 with TRBJ1-5; maybe TRBD1 (5 bases). Germline-derived CDR1 and CDR2 are MNHNS and SASEGT. Trimming left V 3 bases short and J 5 bases short, with 8 bases between. The CDR3 contains 13 residues. CDR3 residues: CASSDREDQPQHF. The CDR3 coding sequence is TGTGCCAGCAGTGACAGGGAGGATCAGCCCCAGCATTTT.

This clonotype appeared a few times. The chain uses TRBV15 and TRBJ2-3, with D perhaps given as TRBD1 or TRBD2 (5 bases each). Germline assignment: CDR1 LNHNV and CDR2 YYDKDF (reference sequence). This CDR3 comprises 18 residues. With 0 bases removed from V and 2 bases from J, the gap between germline ends came to 18 bases. The chain's CDR3 is CATSRDRGDRISTDTQYF. CDR3 DNA: TGTGCCACCAGCAGAGATAGGGGAGACCGGATCTCCACAGATACGCAGTATTTT.

This clonotype was picked up a small number of times. The genes are TRBV27 and TRBJ2-1; the match to TRBD2 covers 10 bases. V was pared by 10 bases and J by 5 bases, with 11 bases of the junction left unmatched. This CDR3 has 15 amino acids. Germline CDR1 is MNHEY and CDR2 is SMNVEV (reference sequence). The CDR3 loop is CATSTAGGPNNEQFF. DNA for the CDR3: TGTGCCACGTCGACAGCGGGGGGGCCGAACAATGAGCAGTTCTTC.

This clonotype was counted ten times or more. V is TRBV20-1 and J is TRBJ2-1; no clear D gene. This CDR3 is 12 amino acids long. V dropped 2 bases and J dropped 4 bases, with 6 bases sitting between them. Germline V gives CDR1 DFQATT, CDR2 SNEGSKA (reference sequence). The CDR3 region has the DNA TGCAGTGCTAGAAGGGCATACAATGAGCAGTTCTTC. It codes for CSARRAYNEQFF.

This clonotype turned up a few times. The V gene is TRBV3-1, the J gene TRBJ2-7, with 9 bases identical to TRBD1. The CDR3 is 16 residues long. J was trimmed by 1 base and V by 3 bases; bases with no gene match: 7. Germline CDR1 reads LGHDT; CDR2 reads YNNKEL (reference sequence). The CDR3 protein is CASSHFRTGDSYEQYF. The CDR3 coding sequence is TGTGCCAGCAGCCATTTCAGGACAGGGGATTCCTACGAGCAGTACTTC.

This clonotype turned up a few times. The CDR3: CASSLLTGIEAFF. The CDR3 DNA reads as TGTGCCAGCAGCCTCCTGACAGGGATCGAAGCTTTCTTT. V usage is TRBV7-2 and J usage is TRBJ1-1; 7 positions match TRBD1. Germline values: CDR1 SGHTA, CDR2 FQGNSA. Losses at the gene ends were 5 bases for V and 8 bases for J; bases not matched to a gene: 8. This CDR3 is built from 13 residues.

This clonotype showed up many times. The gene calls are TRBV7-2 and TRBJ1-2; 9 bases align to TRBD1. The V gene end was trimmed by 5 bases and the J gene end by 4 bases; junction bases not matched to a gene: 8. CDR1 SGHTA and CDR2 FQGNSA come from the germline V gene. The CDR3 has 15 amino acids. CDR3 nucleotide sequence: TGTGCCAGCAGCCCGGGAGGGGACAGGGTCTATGGCTACACCTTC. Translation gives CASSPGGDRVYGYTF. Combining the CDR3 with reference TRBV7-2 and TRBJ1-2 gives the whole variable domain GAGVSQSPSNKVTEKGKDVELRCDPISGHTALYWYRQSLGQGLEFLIYFQGNSAPDKSGLPSDRFSAERTGGSVSTLTIQRTQQEDSAVYLCASSPGGDRVYGYTFGSGTRLTVV.

This clonotype has at least ten counts. J is TRBJ2-1 and V is TRBV20-1; 13 bases line up with TRBD2. Germline CDR1 DFQATT, CDR2 SNEGSKA (reference sequence). The CDR3 runs to 18 residues. V shed 3 bases, J shed 3 bases, and the junction held 11 bases outside the gene matches. DNA of the CDR3: TGCAGTGCTAGTCCTGGACTAGCGGGGGCGGTCAGCTACAATGAGCAGTTCTTC. It specifies CSASPGLAGAVSYNEQFF.

This clonotype has only a few counts. The chain carries TRBV7-2 and TRBJ2-7; D not certain. Trimming took 1 base from V and 2 from J, leaving 9 bases between them. Looked up from germline, CDR1 is SGHTA and CDR2 is FQGNSA. The CDR3 has 14 amino acids. This CDR3 reads CASSLVGSAYEQYV. The CDR3 DNA follows: TGTGCCAGCAGCTTAGTAGGATCGGCCTACGAGCAGTACGTC.

This clonotype was picked up a small number of times. The CDR3 DNA reads as TGCAGTGCGGAGACAGGGGGATTGGATACGCAGTATTTT. Its translation is CSAETGGLDTQYF. V is TRBV20-1 and J is TRBJ2-3, with 9 positions matching TRBD1. The CDR3 is made up of 13 amino acids. Germline-derived CDR1 and CDR2 are DFQATT and SNEGSKA (reference sequence). J lost 6 bases, V lost 6 bases, and 7 bases had no gene match.

The J gene is TRBJ2-1, the V gene TRBV11-3; 9 bases match TRBD2. Unmatched junction bases numbered 5, after V lost 1 base and J lost 4 bases. The CDR3 covers 16 residues. Germline assignment: CDR1 SGHNT and CDR2 YENEEA. CDR3 protein: CASSLAGLAGYNEQFF. CDR3 nucleotides: TGTGCCAGCAGCTTAGCGGGGCTAGCGGGGTACAATGAGCAGTTCTTC. The full variable domain, completed using reference TRBV11-3 and TRBJ2-1, is EAGVVQSPRYKIIEKKQPVAFWCNPISGHNTLYWYLQNLGQGPELLIRYENEEAVDDSQLPKDRFSAERLKGVDSTLKIQPAELGDSAVYLCASSLAGLAGYNEQFFGPGTRLTVL.

The V gene is TRBV27, the J gene TRBJ2-1; 7 positions agree with TRBD1. CDR3 size: 14 residues. V was pared by 5 bases and J by 7 bases, with 8 bases of the junction left unmatched. Germline V lookup: CDR1 MNHEY, CDR2 SMNVEV (reference sequence). The DNA for the CDR3 is TGTGCCAGCAGTCTGGGACAGCCGGGGAATGAGCAGTTCTTC. Translating it yields CASSLGQPGNEQFF.

This clonotype was observed many times. The CDR3 sequence: CASSRSTGGMGDGELFF. In nucleotides, the CDR3 is TGTGCCAGCAGCAGAAGCACAGGGGGCATGGGTGACGGGGAGCTGTTTTTT. The chain uses TRBV27 and TRBJ2-2, with TRBD1 identical over 9 bases. V gave up 6 bases and J gave up 7 bases; unmatched junction bases: 15. The CDR3 runs 17 residues. Looked up from germline, CDR1 is MNHEY and CDR2 is SMNVEV (reference sequence).

In this sample, this clonotype turned up many times. The rearrangement links TRBV12-3 or TRBV12-4 to TRBJ2-1, with D perhaps being TRBD1 or TRBD2 (6 bases each). This CDR3 has 15 amino acids. V lost 6 bases and J lost 4, with 16 bases in between. CDR3 in DNA: TGTGCCAGCAGGACCCTAGGAGGGGGATACAATGAGCAGTTCTTC. Translation: CASRTLGGGYNEQFF.

This chain connects TRBV6-9 to TRBJ1-6, with TRBD1 identical over 11 bases. CDR3 length: 16 residues. Trimming took 4 bases from V and 4 from J; bases not matched to a gene: 3. The V gene's germline CDR1 is MNHGY and CDR2 SVAAGI. The CDR3 region has the DNA TGTGCCAGCAGTTTCGGACAGGGGGCTTATAATTCACCCCTCCACTTT. Its protein product is CASSFGQGAYNSPLHF.